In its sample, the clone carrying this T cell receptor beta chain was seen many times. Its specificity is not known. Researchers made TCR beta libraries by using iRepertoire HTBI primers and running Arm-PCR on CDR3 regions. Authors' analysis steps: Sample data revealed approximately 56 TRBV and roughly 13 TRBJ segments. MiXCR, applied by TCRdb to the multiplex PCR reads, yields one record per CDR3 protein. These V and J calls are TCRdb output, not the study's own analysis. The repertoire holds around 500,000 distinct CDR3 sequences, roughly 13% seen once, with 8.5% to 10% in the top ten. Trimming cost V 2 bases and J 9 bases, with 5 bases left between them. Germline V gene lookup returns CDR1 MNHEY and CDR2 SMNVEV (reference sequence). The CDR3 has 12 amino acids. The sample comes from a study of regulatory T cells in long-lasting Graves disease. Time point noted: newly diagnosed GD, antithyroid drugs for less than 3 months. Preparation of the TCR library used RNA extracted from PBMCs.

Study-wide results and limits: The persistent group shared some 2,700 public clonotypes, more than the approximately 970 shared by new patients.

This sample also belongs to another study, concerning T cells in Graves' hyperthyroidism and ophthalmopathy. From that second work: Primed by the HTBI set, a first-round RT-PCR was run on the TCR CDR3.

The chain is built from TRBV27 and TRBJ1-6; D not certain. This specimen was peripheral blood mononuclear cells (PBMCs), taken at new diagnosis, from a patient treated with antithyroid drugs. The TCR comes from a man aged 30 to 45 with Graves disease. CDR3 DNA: TGTGCCAGCAGTTTAGGCTCTTCACCCCTCCACTTT. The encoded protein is CASSLGSSPLHF.